A selection of T cell receptor beta chains follows, all from one sample in a study of T cell changes during pregnancy in multiple sclerosis. Repertoires were generated with immunoSEQ multiplex PCR, while TCRdb's copy carries only in-frame clones and drops some. The sample yields about 42,000 clones, roughly nine tenths seen once. The sequenced sample was CD4+ T cells from peripheral blood mononuclear cells, obtained before pregnancy. These receptors came from a female donor with multiple sclerosis, enrolled in a pregnancy study. Both conserved end residues are part of each CDR3. The D gene is left open where the match is weak. Part of the rows lack a size; the others show once, few, many or a class for expanded clones.

v_gene	d_gene	j_gene	abundance	CDR3aa	CDR3nt
TRBV18	TRBD1	TRBJ1-2	NA	CASADRDLGYTF	TGTGCCAGCGCCGACAGGGATTTAGGCTACACCTTC
TRBV5-5	TRBD1	TRBJ1-4	NA	CASSGTGGGEKLFF	TGTGCCAGCAGCGGCACAGGGGGAGGCGAAAAACTGTTTTTT
TRBV11-1	NA	TRBJ2-3	medium-sized	CASSLGGRTDTQYF	TGTGCCAGCAGCTTAGGGGGCCGGACAGATACGCAGTATTTT
TRBV13	TRBD2	TRBJ2-5	NA	CASSSGGETQYF	TGTGCCAGCAGCTCCGGGGGGGAGACCCAGTACTTC
TRBV11-2	TRBD1	TRBJ1-1	NA	CASSPYDRGAFF	TGTGCCAGCAGCCCTTATGACAGGGGGGCTTTCTTT
TRBV7-2	NA	TRBJ2-3	NA	CASSQDRPDTQYF	TGTGCCAGCAGCCAAGACAGGCCTGATACGCAGTATTTT
TRBV7-6	TRBD1	TRBJ2-7	NA	CASSSGTGGFYEQYF	TGTGCCAGCAGCTCGGGGACAGGGGGTTTCTACGAGCAGTACTTC
TRBV10-3	TRBD2	TRBJ2-3	once	CAISLAGDTDTQYF	TGTGCCATCAGCCTAGCGGGGGACACAGATACGCAGTATTTT
TRBV4-3	NA	TRBJ2-5	NA	CASSQVRETQYF	TGCGCCAGCAGCCAAGTCCGAGAGACCCAGTACTTC
TRBV11-3	TRBD2	TRBJ2-3	NA	CASSPGTSSDTQYF	TGTGCCAGCAGCCCAGGGACTAGCTCAGATACGCAGTATTTT
TRBV12-5	TRBD1	TRBJ2-7	NA	CASAPPGQGALEQYF	TGTGCTAGTGCCCCCCCGGGACAGGGGGCTCTCGAGCAGTACTTC
TRBV5-1	TRBD1	TRBJ2-7	NA	CASSDPGQGYEQYF	TGCGCCAGCAGCGACCCGGGACAGGGGTACGAGCAGTACTTC
TRBV5-4	TRBD2	TRBJ2-1	once	CASSLASGGASEQFF	TGTGCCAGCAGCTTGGCTAGCGGGGGGGCTAGTGAGCAGTTCTTC